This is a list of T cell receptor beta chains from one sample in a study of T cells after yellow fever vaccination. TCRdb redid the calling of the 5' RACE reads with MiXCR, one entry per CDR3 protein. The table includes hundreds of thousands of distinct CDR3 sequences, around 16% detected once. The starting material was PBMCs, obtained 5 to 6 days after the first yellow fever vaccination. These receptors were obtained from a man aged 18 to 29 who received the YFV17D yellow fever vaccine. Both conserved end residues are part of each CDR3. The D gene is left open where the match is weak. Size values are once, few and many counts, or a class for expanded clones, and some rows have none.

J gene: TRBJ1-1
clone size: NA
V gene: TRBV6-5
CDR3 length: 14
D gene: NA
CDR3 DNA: TGTGCCAGCAGTTATGTCGGCCCGAACACTGAAGCTTTCTTT
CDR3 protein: CASSYVGPNTEAFF

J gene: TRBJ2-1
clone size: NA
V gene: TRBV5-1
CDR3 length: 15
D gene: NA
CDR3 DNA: TGCGCCAGCAGCCCCGGGGGGCCTGTCTACAATGAGCAGTTCTTC
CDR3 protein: CASSPGGPVYNEQFF

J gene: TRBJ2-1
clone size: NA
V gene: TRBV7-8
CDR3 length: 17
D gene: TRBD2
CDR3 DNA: TGTGCCAGCAGATCAACTAGCGGGGGGATTCTAAACAATGAGCAGTTCTTC
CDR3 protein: CASRSTSGGILNNEQFF

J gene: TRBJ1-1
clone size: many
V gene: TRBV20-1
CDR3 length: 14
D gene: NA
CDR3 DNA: TGCAGTCCCCTAAGTGGGGTAATGAACACTGAAGCTTTCTTT
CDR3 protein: CSPLSGVMNTEAFF

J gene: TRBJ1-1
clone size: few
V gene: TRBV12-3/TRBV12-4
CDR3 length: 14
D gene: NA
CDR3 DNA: TGTGCCAGCAGTTTAAGGGGCAGTTACACTGAAGCTTTCTTT
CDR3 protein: CASSLRGSYTEAFF

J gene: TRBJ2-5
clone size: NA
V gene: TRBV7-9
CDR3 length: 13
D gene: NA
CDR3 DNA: TGTGCCAGCAGCCAGACTAGTGGAGAGACCCAGTACTTC
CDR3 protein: CASSQTSGETQYF

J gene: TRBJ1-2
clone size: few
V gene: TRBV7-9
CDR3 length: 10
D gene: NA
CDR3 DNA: TGTGCCAGCATTGGGGATGGCTACACCTTC
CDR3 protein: CASIGDGYTF

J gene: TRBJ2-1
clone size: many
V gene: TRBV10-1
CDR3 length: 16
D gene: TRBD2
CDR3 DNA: TGCGCCAGCAGTGGGGGGGGGACTAGCGGCTACAATGAGCAGTTCTTC
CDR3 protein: CASSGGGTSGYNEQFF

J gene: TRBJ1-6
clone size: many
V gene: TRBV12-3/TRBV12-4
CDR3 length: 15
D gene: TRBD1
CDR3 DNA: TGTGCCAGCAGTCCCCGGGGACAGGGCGATTCACCCCTCCACTTT
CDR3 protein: CASSPRGQGDSPLHF

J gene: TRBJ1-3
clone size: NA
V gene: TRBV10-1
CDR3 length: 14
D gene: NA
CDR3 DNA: TGCGCCAGCAGTGAGGCATTCTCTGGAAACACCATATATTTT
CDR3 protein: CASSEAFSGNTIYF

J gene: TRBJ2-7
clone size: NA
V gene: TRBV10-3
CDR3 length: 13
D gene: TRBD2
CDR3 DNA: TGTGCCATCAAGGGTAGCGGGGTCTACGAGCAGTACTTC
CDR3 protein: CAIKGSGVYEQYF

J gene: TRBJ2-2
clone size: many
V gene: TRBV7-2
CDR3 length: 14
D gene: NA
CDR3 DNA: TGTGCCAGCTCCGGGGTTACGAACACCGGGGAGCTGTTTTTT
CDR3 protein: CASSGVTNTGELFF

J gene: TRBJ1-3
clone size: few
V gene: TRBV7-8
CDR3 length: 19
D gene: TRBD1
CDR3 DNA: TGTGCCAGCAGCCCACGTAAACCGGGACAGGGTTACTCTGGAAACACCATATATTTT
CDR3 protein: CASSPRKPGQGYSGNTIYF

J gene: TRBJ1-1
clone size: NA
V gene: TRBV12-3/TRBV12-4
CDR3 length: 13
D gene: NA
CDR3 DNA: TGTGCCAGCAGTTTCGAACTGGGGTTGGAAGCTTTCTTT
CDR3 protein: CASSFELGLEAFF

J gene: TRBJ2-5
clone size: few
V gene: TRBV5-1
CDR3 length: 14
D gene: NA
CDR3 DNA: TGCGCCAGCAGCTTGGACCGGAGGACAGAGACCCAGTACTTC
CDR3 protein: CASSLDRRTETQYF

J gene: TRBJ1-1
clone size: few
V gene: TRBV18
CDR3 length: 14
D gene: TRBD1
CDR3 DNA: TGTGCCAGCTCACCCTCCCAACAGGGGACTGAAGCTTTCTTT
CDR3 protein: CASSPSQQGTEAFF

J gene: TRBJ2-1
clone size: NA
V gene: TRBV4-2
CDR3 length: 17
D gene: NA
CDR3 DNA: TGTGCCAGCAGCATCAACCCACAGGGCCCCCTGGGCAATGAGCAGTTCTTC
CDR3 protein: CASSINPQGPLGNEQFF

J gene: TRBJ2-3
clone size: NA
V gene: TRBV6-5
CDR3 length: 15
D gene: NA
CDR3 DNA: TGTGCCAGCAGTTACGTGGCAGCGACCACAGATACGCAGTATTTT
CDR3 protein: CASSYVAATTDTQYF

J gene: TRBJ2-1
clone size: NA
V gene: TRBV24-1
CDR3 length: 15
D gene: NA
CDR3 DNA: TGTGCCACCAGTGATTTGGGGGGGGCGTACAATGAGCAGTTCTTC
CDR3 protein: CATSDLGGAYNEQFF

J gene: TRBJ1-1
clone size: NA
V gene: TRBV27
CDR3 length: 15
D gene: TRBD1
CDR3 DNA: TGTGCCAGCAGTTTATATCAGGGGGTAAACACTGAAGCTTTCTTT
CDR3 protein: CASSLYQGVNTEAFF

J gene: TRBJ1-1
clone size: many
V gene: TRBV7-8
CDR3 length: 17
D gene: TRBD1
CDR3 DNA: TGTGCCAGCAGCCAGGACAGGATCAGACAACGGAACACTGAAGCTTTCTTT
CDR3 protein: CASSQDRIRQRNTEAFF

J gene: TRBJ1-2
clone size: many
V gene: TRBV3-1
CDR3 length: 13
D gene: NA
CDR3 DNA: TGTGCCAGCAGCTTGGCAGAAAACTATGGCTACACCTTC
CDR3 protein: CASSLAENYGYTF

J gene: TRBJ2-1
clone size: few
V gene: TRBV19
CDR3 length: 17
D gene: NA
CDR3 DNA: TGTGCCAGTACCCCTCGTCGGGGGCCAGGGATTGTCCATGAGCAGTTCTTC
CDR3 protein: CASTPRRGPGIVHEQFF

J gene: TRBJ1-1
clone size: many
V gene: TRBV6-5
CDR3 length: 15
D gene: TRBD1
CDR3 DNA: TGTGCCAGCAGTTACTGGAAGGGACAGGGGACTGAAGCTTTCTTT
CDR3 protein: CASSYWKGQGTEAFF